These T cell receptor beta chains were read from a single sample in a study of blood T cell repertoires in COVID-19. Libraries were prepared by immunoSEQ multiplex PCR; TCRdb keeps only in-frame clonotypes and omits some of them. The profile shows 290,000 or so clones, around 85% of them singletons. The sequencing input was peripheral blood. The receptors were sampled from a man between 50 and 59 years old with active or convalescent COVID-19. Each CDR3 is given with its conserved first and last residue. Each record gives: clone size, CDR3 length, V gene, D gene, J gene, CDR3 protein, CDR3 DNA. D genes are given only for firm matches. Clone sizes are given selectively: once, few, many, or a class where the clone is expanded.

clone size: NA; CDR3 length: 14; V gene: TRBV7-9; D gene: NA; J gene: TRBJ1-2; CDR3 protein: CASSSWRGEEGYTF; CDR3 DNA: TGTGCCAGCAGTTCATGGCGGGGGGAAGAAGGCTACACCTTC
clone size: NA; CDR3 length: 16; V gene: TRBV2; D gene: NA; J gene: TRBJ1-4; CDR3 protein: CASSRIRGATNEKLFF; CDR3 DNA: TGTGCCAGCAGTCGAATTAGGGGCGCAACTAATGAAAAACTGTTTTTT
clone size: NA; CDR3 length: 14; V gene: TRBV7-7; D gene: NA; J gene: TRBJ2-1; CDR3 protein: CASSPVNSGDEQFF; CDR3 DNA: TGTGCTAGCAGCCCGGTTAACAGCGGCGATGAGCAGTTCTTC
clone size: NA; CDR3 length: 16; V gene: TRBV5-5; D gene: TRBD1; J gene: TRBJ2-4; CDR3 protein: CASSLGWGQGLNIQYF; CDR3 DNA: TGTGCCAGCAGCTTAGGCTGGGGACAGGGATTGAACATTCAGTACTTC
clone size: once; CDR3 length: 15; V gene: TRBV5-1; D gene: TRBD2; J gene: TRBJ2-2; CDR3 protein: CASSTVGGYTGELFF; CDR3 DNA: TGCGCCAGCAGCACTGTGGGGGGGTACACCGGGGAGCTGTTTTTT
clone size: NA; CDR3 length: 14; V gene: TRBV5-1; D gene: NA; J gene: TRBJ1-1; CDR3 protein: CASSNRTENTEAFF; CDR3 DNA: TGCGCCAGCAGCAACAGGACAGAGAACACTGAAGCTTTCTTT
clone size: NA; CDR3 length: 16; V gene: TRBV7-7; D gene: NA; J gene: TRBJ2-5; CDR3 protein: CASSLGRFVQGETQYF; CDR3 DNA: TGTGCCAGCAGCTTAGGGCGGTTCGTCCAGGGAGAGACCCAGTACTTC
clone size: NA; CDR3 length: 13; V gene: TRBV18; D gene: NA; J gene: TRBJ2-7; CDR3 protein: CASTSRAGYEQYF; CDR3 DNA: TGTGCCAGCACCTCGAGGGCGGGATACGAGCAGTACTTC
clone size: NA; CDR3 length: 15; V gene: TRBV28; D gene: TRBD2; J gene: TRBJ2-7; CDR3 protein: CASNLAGGSSYEQYF; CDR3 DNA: TGTGCCAGCAACTTAGCGGGGGGCTCCTCCTACGAGCAGTACTTC
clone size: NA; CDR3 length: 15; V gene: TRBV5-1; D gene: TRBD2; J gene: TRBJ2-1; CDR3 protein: CASSLLAESYNEQFF; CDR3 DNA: TGCGCCAGCAGCTTACTAGCGGAATCATACAATGAGCAGTTCTTC
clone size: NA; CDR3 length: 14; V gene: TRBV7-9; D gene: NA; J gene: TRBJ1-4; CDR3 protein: CASSARGGNEKLFF; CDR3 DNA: TGTGCCAGCAGCGCCCGAGGGGGAAATGAAAAACTGTTTTTT
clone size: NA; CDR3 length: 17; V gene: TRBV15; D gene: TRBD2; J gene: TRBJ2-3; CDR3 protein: CATSSSLAGGFWGTQYF; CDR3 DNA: TGTGCCACCAGCAGTTCTCTAGCGGGAGGCTTTTGGGGTACGCAGTATTTT
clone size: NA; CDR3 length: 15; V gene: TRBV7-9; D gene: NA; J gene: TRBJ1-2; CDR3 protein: CASSSVTEAYLGYTF; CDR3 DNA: TGTGCCAGCAGCTCCGTGACAGAAGCTTACTTGGGCTACACCTTC
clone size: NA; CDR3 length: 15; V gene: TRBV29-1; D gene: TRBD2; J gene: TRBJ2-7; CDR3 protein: CSVLGGTSGSYEQYF; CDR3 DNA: TGCAGCGTTCTGGGGGGGACTAGCGGGAGTTACGAGCAGTACTTC
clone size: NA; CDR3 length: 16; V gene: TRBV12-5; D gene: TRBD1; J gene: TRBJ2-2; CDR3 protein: CASGLVQGADAGELFF; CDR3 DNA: TGTGCTAGTGGTTTGGTACAGGGGGCTGATGCCGGGGAGCTGTTTTTT
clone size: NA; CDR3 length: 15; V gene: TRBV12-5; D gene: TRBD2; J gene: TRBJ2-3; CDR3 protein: CASGLAGRGTDTQYF; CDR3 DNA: TGTGCTAGTGGTCTAGCGGGACGGGGCACAGATACGCAGTATTTT
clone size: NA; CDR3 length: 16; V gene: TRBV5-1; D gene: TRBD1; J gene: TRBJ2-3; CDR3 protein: CASRRTGGASTDTQYF; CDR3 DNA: TGCGCCAGTCGCCGGACAGGTGGGGCTAGCACAGATACGCAGTATTTT
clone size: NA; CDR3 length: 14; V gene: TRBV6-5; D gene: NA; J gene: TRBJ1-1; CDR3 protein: CASSYSRTLTEAFF; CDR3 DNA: TGTGCCAGCAGTTACTCAAGGACTCTGACTGAAGCTTTCTTT
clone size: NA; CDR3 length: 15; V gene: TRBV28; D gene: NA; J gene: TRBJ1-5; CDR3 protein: CASSLGLLRLQPQHF; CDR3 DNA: TGTGCCAGCAGTTTAGGGCTCTTAAGGCTACAGCCCCAGCATTTT
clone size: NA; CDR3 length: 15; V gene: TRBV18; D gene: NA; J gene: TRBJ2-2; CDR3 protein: CASSPRESRLGELFF; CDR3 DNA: TGTGCCAGCTCACCGCGAGAAAGTCGTTTAGGGGAGCTGTTTTTT